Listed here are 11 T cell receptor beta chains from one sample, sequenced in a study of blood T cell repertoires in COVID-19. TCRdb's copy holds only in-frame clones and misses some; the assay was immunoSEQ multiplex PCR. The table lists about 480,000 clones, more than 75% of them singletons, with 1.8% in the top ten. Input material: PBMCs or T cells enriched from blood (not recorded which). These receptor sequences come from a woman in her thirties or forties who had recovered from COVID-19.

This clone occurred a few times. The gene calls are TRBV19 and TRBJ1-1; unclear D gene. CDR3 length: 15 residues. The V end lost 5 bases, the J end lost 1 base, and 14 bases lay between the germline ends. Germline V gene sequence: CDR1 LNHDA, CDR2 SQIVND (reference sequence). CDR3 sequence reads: CASSPERSRNTEAFF. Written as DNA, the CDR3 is TGTGCCAGTAGTCCCGAACGGTCGCGGAACACTGAAGCTTTCTTT.

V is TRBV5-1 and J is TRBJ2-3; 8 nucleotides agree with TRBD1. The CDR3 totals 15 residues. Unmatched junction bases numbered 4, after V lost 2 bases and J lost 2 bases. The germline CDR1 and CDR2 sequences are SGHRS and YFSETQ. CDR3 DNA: TGCGCCAGCAGCTTTGACAGGGGCTACACAGATACGCAGTATTTT. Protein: CASSFDRGYTDTQYF.

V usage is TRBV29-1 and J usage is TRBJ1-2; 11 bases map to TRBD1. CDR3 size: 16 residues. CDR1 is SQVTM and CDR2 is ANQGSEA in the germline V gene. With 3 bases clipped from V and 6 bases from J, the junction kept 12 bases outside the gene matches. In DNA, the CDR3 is TGCAGCGTTGATGTCGGACAGGGGGCTTCGGTGGATGGCTACACCTTC. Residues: CSVDVGQGASVDGYTF.

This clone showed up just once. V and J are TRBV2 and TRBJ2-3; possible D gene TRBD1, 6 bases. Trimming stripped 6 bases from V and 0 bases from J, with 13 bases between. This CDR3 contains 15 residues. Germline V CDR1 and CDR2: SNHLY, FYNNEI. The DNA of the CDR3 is TGTGCCAGCAGACGTTCAGGGGCTAGCACAGATACGCAGTATTTT. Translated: CASRRSGASTDTQYF.

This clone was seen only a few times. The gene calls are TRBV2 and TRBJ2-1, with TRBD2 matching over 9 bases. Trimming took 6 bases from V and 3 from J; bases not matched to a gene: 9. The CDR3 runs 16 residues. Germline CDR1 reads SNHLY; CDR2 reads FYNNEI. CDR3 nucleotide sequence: TGTGCCAGCAGGGCCCTTAGAGCGGGGGGCTACAATGAGCAGTTCTTC. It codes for CASRALRAGGYNEQFF.

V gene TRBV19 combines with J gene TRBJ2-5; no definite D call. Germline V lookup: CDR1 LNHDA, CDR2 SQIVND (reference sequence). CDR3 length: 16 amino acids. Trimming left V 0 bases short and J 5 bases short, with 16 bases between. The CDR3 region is CASSIDLSGLRETQYF. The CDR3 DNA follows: TGTGCCAGTAGTATAGATCTATCGGGTTTAAGGGAGACCCAGTACTTC.

CDR3 coding DNA: TGTGCCAGCAGTGAACTAGCGGGTGGAGGGAATGAGCAGTTCTTC. Translating it yields CASSELAGGGNEQFF. The chain employs TRBV2 and TRBJ2-1; TRBD2 agrees at 8 bases. Germline V gene sequence: CDR1 SNHLY, CDR2 FYNNEI. The CDR3 sequence is 15 residues long. Losses at the gene ends were 2 bases for V and 7 bases for J; bases not matched to a gene: 7. The complete variable domain, with remaining parts taken from reference TRBV2 and TRBJ2-1, reads EPEVTQTPSHQVTQMGQEVILRCVPISNHLYFYWYRQILGQKVEFLVSFYNNEISEKSEIFDDQFSVERPDGSNFTLKIRSTKLEDSAMYFCASSELAGGGNEQFFGPGTRLTVL.

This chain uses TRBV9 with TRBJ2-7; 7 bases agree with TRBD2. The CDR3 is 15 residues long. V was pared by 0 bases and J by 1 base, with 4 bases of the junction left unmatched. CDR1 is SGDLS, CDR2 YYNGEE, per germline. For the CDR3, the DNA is TGTGCCAGCAGCGTAGGGCCGGGAGGATCCTACGAGCAGTACTTC. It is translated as CASSVGPGGSYEQYF.

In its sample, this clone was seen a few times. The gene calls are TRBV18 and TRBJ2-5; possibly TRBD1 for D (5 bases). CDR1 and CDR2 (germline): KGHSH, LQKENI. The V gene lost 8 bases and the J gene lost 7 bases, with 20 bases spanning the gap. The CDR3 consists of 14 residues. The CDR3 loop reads CASTQDQGFGTQYF. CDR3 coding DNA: TGTGCCAGCACACAAGACCAGGGTTTCGGGACCCAGTACTTC.

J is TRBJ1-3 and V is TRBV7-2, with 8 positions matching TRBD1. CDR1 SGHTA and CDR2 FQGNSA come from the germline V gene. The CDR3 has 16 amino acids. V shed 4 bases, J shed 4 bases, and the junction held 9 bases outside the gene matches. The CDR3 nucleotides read TGTGCCAGCAGCTCTCGGACAGGGCTAGGGGGAAACACCATATATTTT. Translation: CASSSRTGLGGNTIYF.

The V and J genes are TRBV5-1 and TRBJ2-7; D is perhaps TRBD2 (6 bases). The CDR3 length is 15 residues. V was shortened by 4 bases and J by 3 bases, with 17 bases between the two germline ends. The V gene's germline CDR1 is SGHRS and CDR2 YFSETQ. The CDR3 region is CASSHPGLGVYEQYF. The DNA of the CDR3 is TGCGCCAGCAGCCACCCGGGACTTGGGGTCTACGAGCAGTACTTC.